A selection of T cell receptor beta chains follows, all from one sample in a study of cytotoxic CD8 clonotypes in ibrutinib-treated CLL. Assay: immunoSEQ multiplex PCR; the TCRdb copy retains only in-frame clones and omits some. The sample shows some 28,000 clones, less than 60% of them seen only once. The sample here was PBMCs, taken before ibrutinib treatment. These receptors all come from a human donor with chronic lymphocytic leukemia. Each CDR3 is given with its conserved first and last residue. The D gene is left open where the match is weak. Size is stated for part of the rows, as once, few or many counts, or as a class when the clone is expanded.

TRBV5-1	few	15	TRBD1	TRBJ2-7	TGCGCCAGCAGCCTTGGGACAGGGGGCGCCTACGAGCAGTACTTC	CASSLGTGGAYEQYF
TRBV27	few	13	NA	TRBJ2-7	TGTGCCAGCAAACAACTAGTCTCCTACGAGCAGTACTTC	CASKQLVSYEQYF
TRBV7-3	NA	15	NA	TRBJ1-1	TGTGCCAGCAGCCCGACGGGACACCCGAACTTTGAAGCTTTCTTT	CASSPTGHPNFEAFF
TRBV29-1	NA	12	NA	TRBJ2-3	TGCAGCGTTGCAGGGGGCACAGATACGCAGTATTTT	CSVAGGTDTQYF
TRBV6-1	NA	15	NA	TRBJ1-5	TGTGCCAGCAGTGAACATCAGTGGAGCAATCAGCCCCAGCATTTT	CASSEHQWSNQPQHF
TRBV5-1	NA	13	NA	TRBJ1-2	TGCGCCAGCAGCTTGGTGGGGGGCTGGGGCTACACCTTC	CASSLVGGWGYTF
TRBV7-9	few	13	TRBD1	TRBJ2-7	TGTGCCAGCGGGACAGGGGACTCCTACGAGCAGTACTTC	CASGTGDSYEQYF
TRBV5-1	NA	16	NA	TRBJ2-3	TGCGCCAGCAGCTTGGTTTCCGGACATAGAACAGATACGCAGTATTTT	CASSLVSGHRTDTQYF
TRBV6-5	NA	12	NA	TRBJ2-7	TGTGCCAGAACGAATGGGAAGGTCGAGCAGTACTTC	CARTNGKVEQYF
TRBV6-6	medium-sized	13	NA	TRBJ1-2	TGTGCCAGCAGTTACTCGAATCTCTATGTCTACACCTTC	CASSYSNLYVYTF
TRBV2	NA	14	TRBD1	TRBJ2-7	TGTGCCAGCAGTGAAGGGGACAGGCTCAGCGAGCAGTACTTC	CASSEGDRLSEQYF
TRBV28	NA	14	NA	TRBJ2-2	TGTGCCAGCAGTTTCGGAGGGGCGGGCGGGGAGCTGTTTTTT	CASSFGGAGGELFF
TRBV19	NA	17	TRBD1	TRBJ1-6	TGTGCCAGTACCCGCGGGACAGCATACTCCTATAATTCACCCCTCCACTTT	CASTRGTAYSYNSPLHF
TRBV19	few	14	NA	TRBJ1-2	TGTGCCAGTAGTATCGGGACCGGGAACTATGGCTACACCTTC	CASSIGTGNYGYTF